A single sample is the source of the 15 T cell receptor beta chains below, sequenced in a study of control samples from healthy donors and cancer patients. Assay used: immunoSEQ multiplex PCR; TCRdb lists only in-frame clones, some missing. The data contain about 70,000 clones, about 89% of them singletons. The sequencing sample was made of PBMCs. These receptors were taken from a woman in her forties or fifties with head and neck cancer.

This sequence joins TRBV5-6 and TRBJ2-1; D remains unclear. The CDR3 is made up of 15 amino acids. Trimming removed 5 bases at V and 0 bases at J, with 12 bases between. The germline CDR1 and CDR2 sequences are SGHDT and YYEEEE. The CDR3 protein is CASSPPRSSYNEQFF. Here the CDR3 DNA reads TGTGCCAGCAGTCCCCCCCGCAGCTCCTACAATGAGCAGTTCTTC.

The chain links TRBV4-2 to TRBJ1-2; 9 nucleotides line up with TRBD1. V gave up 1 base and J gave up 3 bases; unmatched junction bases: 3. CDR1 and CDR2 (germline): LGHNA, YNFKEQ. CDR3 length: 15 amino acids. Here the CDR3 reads CASSQGTGGHYGYTF. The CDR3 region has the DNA TGTGCCAGCAGCCAAGGAACAGGGGGCCACTATGGCTACACCTTC.

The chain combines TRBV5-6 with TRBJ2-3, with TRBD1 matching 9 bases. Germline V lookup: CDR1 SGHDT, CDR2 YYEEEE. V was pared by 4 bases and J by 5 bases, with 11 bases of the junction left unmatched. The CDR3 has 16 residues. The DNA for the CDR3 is TGTGCCAGCAGCCCCTACCGCGGACAGGGGAGAGATACGCAGTATTTT. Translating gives CASSPYRGQGRDTQYF.

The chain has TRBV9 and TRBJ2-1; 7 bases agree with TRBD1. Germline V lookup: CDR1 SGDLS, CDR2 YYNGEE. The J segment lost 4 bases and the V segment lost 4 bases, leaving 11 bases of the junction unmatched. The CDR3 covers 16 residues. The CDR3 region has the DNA TGTGCCAGCAGCCCCCGGACAGGTATCGGTTACAATGAGCAGTTCTTC. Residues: CASSPRTGIGYNEQFF. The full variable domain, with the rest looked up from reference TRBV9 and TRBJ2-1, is DSGVTQTPKHLITATGQRVTLRCSPRSGDLSVYWYQQSLDQGLQFLIQYYNGEERAKGNILERFSAQQFPDLHSELNLSSLELGDSALYFCASSPRTGIGYNEQFFGPGTRLTVL.

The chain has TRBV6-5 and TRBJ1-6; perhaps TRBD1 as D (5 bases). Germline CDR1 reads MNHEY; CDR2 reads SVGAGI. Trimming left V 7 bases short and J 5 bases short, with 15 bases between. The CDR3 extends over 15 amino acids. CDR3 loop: CASTHEGGDNSPLHF. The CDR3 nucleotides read TGTGCCAGCACTCACGAGGGAGGGGATAATTCACCCCTCCACTTT.

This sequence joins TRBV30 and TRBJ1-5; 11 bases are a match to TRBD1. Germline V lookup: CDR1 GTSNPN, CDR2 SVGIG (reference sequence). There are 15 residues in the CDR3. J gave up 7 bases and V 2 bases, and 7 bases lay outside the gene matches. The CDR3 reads CAWSSPGQGGQPQHF. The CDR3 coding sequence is TGTGCCTGGAGTTCCCCGGGACAGGGGGGGCAGCCCCAGCATTTT.

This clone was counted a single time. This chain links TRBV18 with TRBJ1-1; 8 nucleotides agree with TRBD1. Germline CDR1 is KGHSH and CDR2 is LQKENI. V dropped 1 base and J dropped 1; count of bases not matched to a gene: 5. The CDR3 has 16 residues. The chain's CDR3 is CASSPLRGQANTEAFF. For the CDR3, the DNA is TGTGCCAGCTCACCACTAAGGGGACAGGCGAACACTGAAGCTTTCTTT.

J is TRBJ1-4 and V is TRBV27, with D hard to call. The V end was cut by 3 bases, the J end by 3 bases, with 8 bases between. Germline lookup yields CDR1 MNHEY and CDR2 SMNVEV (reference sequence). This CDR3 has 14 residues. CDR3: CASSFRRANEKLFF. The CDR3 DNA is TGTGCCAGCAGTTTTAGAAGGGCTAATGAAAAACTGTTTTTT.

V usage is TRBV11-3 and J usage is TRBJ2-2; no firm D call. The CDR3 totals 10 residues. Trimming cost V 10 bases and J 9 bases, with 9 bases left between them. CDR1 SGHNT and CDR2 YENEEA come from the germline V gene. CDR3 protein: CATQCRELFF. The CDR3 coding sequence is TGTGCCACCCAATGCCGGGAGCTGTTTTTT. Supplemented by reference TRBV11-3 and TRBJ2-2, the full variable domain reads EAGVVQSPRYKIIEKKQPVAFWCNPISGHNTLYWYLQNLGQGPELLIRYENEEAVDDSQLPKDRFSAERLKGVDSTLKIQPAELGDSAVYLCATQCRELFFGEGSRLTVL.

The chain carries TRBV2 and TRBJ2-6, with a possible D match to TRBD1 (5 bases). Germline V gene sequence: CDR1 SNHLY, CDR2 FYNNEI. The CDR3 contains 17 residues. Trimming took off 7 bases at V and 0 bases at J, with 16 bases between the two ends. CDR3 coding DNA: TGTGCCAGCACGCGGCAAGGGGAAACCTCTGGGGCCAACGTCCTGACTTTC. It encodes CASTRQGETSGANVLTF.

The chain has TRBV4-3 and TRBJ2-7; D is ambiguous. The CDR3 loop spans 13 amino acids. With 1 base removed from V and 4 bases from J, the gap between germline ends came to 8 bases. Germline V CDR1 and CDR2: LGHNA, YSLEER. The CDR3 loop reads CASSQVVSYEQYF. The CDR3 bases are TGCGCCAGCAGCCAAGTTGTGTCTTACGAGCAGTACTTC.

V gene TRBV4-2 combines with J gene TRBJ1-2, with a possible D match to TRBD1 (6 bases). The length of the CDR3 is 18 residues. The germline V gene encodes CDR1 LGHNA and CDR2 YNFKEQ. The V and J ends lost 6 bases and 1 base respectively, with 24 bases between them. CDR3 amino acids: CASSLAEEEGHGNYGYTF. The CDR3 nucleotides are TGTGCCAGCAGTCTGGCGGAAGAAGAGGGACACGGTAACTATGGCTACACCTTC.

The CDR3 is CASSLPGQLYEQYF. CDR3 bases: TGTGCCAGCAGCCTTCCGGGACAATTGTACGAGCAGTACTTC. V gene TRBV6-5 combines with J gene TRBJ2-7; tentatively, D is TRBD1 (6 bases). Trimming took 6 bases from V and 4 from J, leaving 16 bases between them. This CDR3 comprises 14 residues. CDR1 and CDR2 (germline): MNHEY, SVGAGI.

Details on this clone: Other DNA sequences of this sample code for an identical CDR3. The CDR3 spells CASSLAGAGTDTQYF. The CDR3 DNA follows: TGCGCCAGCAGCTTAGCGGGGGCCGGCACAGATACGCAGTATTTT. The gene calls are TRBV5-1 and TRBJ2-3, with 8 nucleotides matching TRBD2. Germline V gene sequence: CDR1 SGHRS, CDR2 YFSETQ. Unmatched junction bases numbered 3, after V lost 2 bases and J lost 1 base. This CDR3 is 15 amino acids long.

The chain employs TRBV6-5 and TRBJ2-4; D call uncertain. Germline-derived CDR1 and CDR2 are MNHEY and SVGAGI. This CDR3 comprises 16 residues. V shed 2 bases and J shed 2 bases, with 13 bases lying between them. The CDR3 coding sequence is TGTGCCAGCAGTTACCAGGCCGGGTGGCCCAAAAACATTCAGTACTTC. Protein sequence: CASSYQAGWPKNIQYF.